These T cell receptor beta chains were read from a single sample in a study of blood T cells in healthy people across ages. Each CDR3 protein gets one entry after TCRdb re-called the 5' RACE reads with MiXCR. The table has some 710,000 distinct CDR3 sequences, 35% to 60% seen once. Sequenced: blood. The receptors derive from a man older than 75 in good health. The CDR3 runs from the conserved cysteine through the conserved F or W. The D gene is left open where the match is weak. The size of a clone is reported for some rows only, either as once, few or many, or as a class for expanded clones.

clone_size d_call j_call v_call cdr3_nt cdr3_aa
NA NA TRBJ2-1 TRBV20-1 TGCAGTGCGACGGGGGGCCACAATGAGCAGTTCTTC CSATGGHNEQFF
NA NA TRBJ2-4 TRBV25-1 TGTGCCAGCAGTGAATATAGGGGGACCGACACCAAAAACATTCAGTACTTC CASSEYRGTDTKNIQYF
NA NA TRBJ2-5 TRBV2 TGTGCCAGCAGTGATCCCAGGATTATAACCGAGACCCAGTACTTC CASSDPRIITETQYF
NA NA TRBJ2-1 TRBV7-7 TGTGCTAGCAGCTTTTCCCTCCAGTCTGTGGAGCAGTTCTTC CASSFSLQSVEQFF
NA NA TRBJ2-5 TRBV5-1 TGCGCCAGCAGCTTGGGGGCCGGGGGTTATCAAGAGACCCAGTACTTC CASSLGAGGYQETQYF
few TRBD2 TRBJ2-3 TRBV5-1 TGCGCCAGCAGCTTGGGACTAGCGGGGCCGGGAGATACGCAGTATTTT CASSLGLAGPGDTQYF
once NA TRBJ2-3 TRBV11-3 TGTGCCAGCAGCTTAGGTCGCGGGGAAGCAGATACGCAGTATTTT CASSLGRGEADTQYF
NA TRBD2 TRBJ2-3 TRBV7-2 TGTGCCACAACCGTAGCGGGAGGGGATACGCAGTATTTT CATTVAGGDTQYF
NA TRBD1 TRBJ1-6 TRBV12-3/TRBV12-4 TGTGCCAGCAGCCGGGACAGAGGGTACTCCTATAATTCACCCCTCCACTTT CASSRDRGYSYNSPLHF
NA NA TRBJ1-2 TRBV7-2 TGTGCCAGCAGCCCAGGACACTACTATGGCTACACCTTC CASSPGHYYGYTF
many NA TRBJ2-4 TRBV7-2 TGTGCCAGCAGCCCCGGAGTCCCCCCGGATAACATTCAGTACTTC CASSPGVPPDNIQYF
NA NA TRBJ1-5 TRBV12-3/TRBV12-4 TGTGCCAGCAGTTCGAGGGGGTCTAGCAATCAGCCCCAGCATTTT CASSSRGSSNQPQHF
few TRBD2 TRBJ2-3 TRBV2 TGTGCCAGCAGTTACCCGGGACTAGCGGATACGCAGTATTTT CASSYPGLADTQYF
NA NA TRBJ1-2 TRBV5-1 TGCGCCAGCATTAAAGAGGAGTCCCCCTATGGCTACACCTTC CASIKEESPYGYTF
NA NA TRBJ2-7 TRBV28 TGTGCCAGCAGAAGGGGGAGGGCCAACGAGCAGTACTTC CASRRGRANEQYF
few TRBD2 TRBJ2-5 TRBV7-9 TGTGCCAGCAGCTACGGACTAGCCCAAGAGACCCAGTACTTC CASSYGLAQETQYF
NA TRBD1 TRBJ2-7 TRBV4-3 TGCGCCAGCAGCCCGTACGCGGGACAGGGGGGGTACGAGCAGTACTTC CASSPYAGQGGYEQYF
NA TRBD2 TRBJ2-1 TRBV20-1 TGCAGTGCTAAGACTAGCGGGGTGACCTACGAGCAGTTCTTC CSAKTSGVTYEQFF
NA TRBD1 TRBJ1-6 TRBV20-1 TGCAGTGCCGATGGACAGGCCACGAATTCACCCCTCCACTTT CSADGQATNSPLHF
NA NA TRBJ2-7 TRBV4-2 TGTGCCAGCAGCCAAGCGATAGGTTCCTACGAGCAGTACTTC CASSQAIGSYEQYF
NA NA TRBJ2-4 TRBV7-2 TGTGCCAGCAGCCCAAGGCTCCAGGGAATGCTAGCCAAAAACATTCAGTACTTC CASSPRLQGMLAKNIQYF
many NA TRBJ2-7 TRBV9 TGTGCCAGCAGCGTAGGGGTCTCCTACGAGCAGTACTTC CASSVGVSYEQYF
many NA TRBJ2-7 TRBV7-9 TGTGCCAGTACTCGGGAGTCCTACGAGCAGTACTTC CASTRESYEQYF
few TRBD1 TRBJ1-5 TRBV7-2 TGTGCCAGCAGCTACTCACAGGGGGCGCGAGGCCAGCCCCAGCATTTT CASSYSQGARGQPQHF